A selection of T cell receptor beta chains follows, all from one sample in a study of control samples from healthy donors and cancer patients. The table came from immunoSEQ multiplex PCR; TCRdb's copy has only in-frame clones and leaves some out. This sample has under 150,000 clones, with about nine tenths found just once. The sequencing input was blood. These receptors were taken from a woman aged 25 to 45 in good health. CDR3s leave out the opening cysteine and the closing phenylalanine or tryptophan. Fields, in order: CDR3 protein, V gene, J gene, CDR3 length.

CDR3: ASSHQGTGVDTQY; V: TRBV5-8; J: TRBJ2-3; length: 13
CDR3: ASNPTGTRSTDTQY; V: TRBV5-6; J: TRBJ2-3; length: 14
CDR3: ASSQRDRDNQPQH; V: TRBV4-2; J: TRBJ1-5; length: 13
CDR3: ASSYGGTEAF; V: TRBV6-2/TRBV6-3; J: TRBJ1-1; length: 10
CDR3: SVAGTGTWGGNTIY; V: TRBV29-1; J: TRBJ1-3; length: 14
CDR3: ASSWGLAGPEQF; V: TRBV7-9; J: TRBJ2-1; length: 12
CDR3: ASSGRLAASYEQY; V: TRBV19; J: TRBJ2-7; length: 13
CDR3: ASSVAGGPSGELF; V: TRBV5-1; J: TRBJ2-2; length: 13
CDR3: ASSPPDGLGRAF; V: TRBV18; J: TRBJ1-1; length: 12
CDR3: ASSYGGDRAF; V: TRBV6-5; J: TRBJ1-1; length: 10
CDR3: SVGHRSNYGYT; V: TRBV29-1; J: TRBJ1-2; length: 11
CDR3: ASSKAPGTTNNEQF; V: TRBV21-1; J: TRBJ2-1; length: 14
CDR3: ASSLDRGGVNTEAF; V: TRBV11-2; J: TRBJ1-1; length: 14
CDR3: ASSQEASGRGFTDTQY; V: TRBV4-1; J: TRBJ2-3; length: 16
CDR3: ASSPPTTSVGNEQF; V: TRBV4-1; J: TRBJ2-1; length: 14
CDR3: ASSLVQGVGEQY; V: TRBV11-2; J: TRBJ2-7; length: 12
CDR3: ASSFVAERAEAF; V: TRBV5-6; J: TRBJ1-1; length: 12
CDR3: ASSQGVGTGMYEQY; V: TRBV4-2; J: TRBJ2-7; length: 14
CDR3: ASSPRTPNIQY; V: TRBV23-1; J: TRBJ2-4; length: 11
CDR3: ASSPTGALGYT; V: TRBV4-1; J: TRBJ1-2; length: 11
CDR3: ASSYEGASKYYGYT; V: TRBV6-5; J: TRBJ1-2; length: 14
CDR3: ASQQLGLATASTDTQY; V: TRBV5-1; J: TRBJ2-3; length: 16
CDR3: AGSTGGGQPQH; V: TRBV30; J: TRBJ1-5; length: 11